The rows below give T cell receptor beta chains drawn from one sample of a study of T cell changes during pregnancy in multiple sclerosis. Only in-frame clones appear in the TCRdb table, and some are missing; sequencing was by immunoSEQ multiplex PCR. The table records under 110,000 clones, 85% to 95% of them present only once. Specimen: peripheral blood, collected after pregnancy. The receptors here all came from a female donor with multiple sclerosis, enrolled in a pregnancy study. The CDR3 runs from the conserved cysteine through the conserved F or W. D genes are given only for firm matches. Not all rows give a size; the values are once, few, many and, for expanded clones, a class.

abundance,v_gene,j_gene,d_gene,CDR3aa,CDR3nt
.,TRBV27,TRBJ1-1,.,CASNPHLQAMNTEAFF,TGTGCCAGCAACCCACACTTACAGGCCATGAACACTGAAGCTTTCTTT
.,TRBV5-1,TRBJ2-7,TRBD2,CASSWDYTGDEQYF,TGCGCCAGCAGCTGGGACTATACGGGGGACGAGCAGTACTTC
.,TRBV19,TRBJ2-3,TRBD2,CASSTPGGRDTDTQYF,TGTGCCAGTAGTACTCCTGGCGGGAGGGACACAGATACGCAGTATTTT
.,TRBV10-3,TRBJ1-5,TRBD1,CAISEGRTGSQPQHF,TGTGCCATCAGTGAAGGAAGGACAGGGAGTCAGCCCCAGCATTTT
.,TRBV29-1,TRBJ2-1,.,CSASIGGNNEQFF,TGCAGCGCTTCAATAGGGGGAAACAATGAGCAGTTCTTC
.,TRBV6-5,TRBJ2-1,TRBD1,CASSYSGTVYNEQFF,TGTGCCAGCAGTTACTCTGGGACAGTCTACAATGAGCAGTTCTTC
.,TRBV19,TRBJ2-6,TRBD1,CASMGGQGASGANVLTF,TGTGCCAGTATGGGCGGACAGGGGGCCTCTGGGGCCAACGTCCTGACTTTC
.,TRBV9,TRBJ2-3,.,CASSVEPGTDTQYF,TGTGCCAGCAGCGTAGAACCGGGAACAGATACGCAGTATTTT
.,TRBV6-1,TRBJ1-1,TRBD1,CASRPPDRVGTEAFF,TGTGCCAGCAGACCCCCGGACAGGGTCGGGACTGAAGCTTTCTTT
.,TRBV28,TRBJ1-1,.,CASSPSTAPNTEAFF,TGTGCCAGCAGTCCTTCGACAGCTCCAAACACTGAAGCTTTCTTT
.,TRBV19,TRBJ2-7,.,CASSPGQIPSYEQYF,TGTGCCAGTAGTCCCGGACAGATTCCTTCCTACGAGCAGTACTTC
once,TRBV2,TRBJ1-2,.,CASGQGPTVYTF,TGTGCCAGCGGGCAGGGCCCTACCGTCTACACCTTC
.,TRBV7-3,TRBJ2-7,TRBD2,CASSPSGRAHEQYF,TGTGCCAGCAGCCCTAGCGGGAGGGCACACGAGCAGTACTTC
.,TRBV5-1,TRBJ2-7,.,CASSPGPSTGTSSYEQYF,TGCGCCAGCAGCCCGGGGCCGAGCACAGGGACGAGCTCCTACGAGCAGTACTTC
.,TRBV6-1,TRBJ2-5,.,CASSTQVGQETQYF,TGTGCCAGCAGCACACAGGTGGGCCAAGAGACCCAGTACTTC
.,TRBV29-1,TRBJ1-1,.,CSVRGTEAFF,TGCAGCGTCAGAGGGACTGAAGCTTTCTTT
.,TRBV5-4,TRBJ1-2,.,CASSLDRANGYTF,TGTGCCAGCAGCTTGGACAGGGCGAATGGCTACACCTTC
.,TRBV18,TRBJ2-6,TRBD1,CASSPQGAGANVLTF,TGTGCCAGCTCACCCCAGGGGGCTGGGGCCAACGTCCTGACTTTC
.,TRBV7-9,TRBJ2-7,TRBD1,CASSSSGTGSHEQYF,TGTGCCAGCAGCTCCTCCGGGACAGGGAGCCACGAGCAGTACTTC
.,TRBV6-6,TRBJ1-2,.,CASRETTYGYTF,TGTGCCAGCAGGGAAACTACCTATGGCTACACCTTC
.,TRBV10-1,TRBJ2-5,TRBD1,CARSDRAQETQYF,TGCGCCAGGTCAGACAGGGCCCAAGAGACCCAGTACTTC
few,TRBV29-1,TRBJ1-5,TRBD1,CSVVTGAGNQPQHF,TGCAGCGTTGTAACAGGGGCAGGCAATCAGCCCCAGCATTTT
.,TRBV30,TRBJ1-5,.,CAWSVLGRTHSNQPQHF,TGTGCCTGGAGTGTACTAGGCAGGACCCATAGCAATCAGCCCCAGCATTTT
once,TRBV2,TRBJ1-1,TRBD1,CASSDSAKQGAGTEAFF,TGTGCCAGCAGTGATAGCGCGAAACAGGGGGCCGGCACTGAAGCTTTCTTT